The source of this T cell receptor (beta chain) is a study of cytomegalovirus exposure and HLA in healthy donors. The overall study: Around 200 million T cells yielded 90 million to 130 million unique TCR beta sequences, as an earlier analysis found.

Germline-derived CDR1 and CDR2 are SGHDN and FVKESK. V lost 5 bases, J lost 0 bases, and 13 bases lay in between. This CDR3 has 15 residues. Primers included in the PCR were 60 Vbeta and 13 Jbeta primers. Clones were read by immunoSEQ multiplex PCR, and TCRdb kept only the in-frame ones, dropping some. The repertoire holds under 200,000 clones, with roughly 79% as singletons. Study-wide findings and caveats: What was likely a sequencing artifact was a cluster of highly shared sequence variants. Based on reports, TCR beta sequences accurately predicted HLA-A and HLA-B alleles for most subjects. Most observed TCR sequences were rare, whereas some public TCRs were detected in many donors.

In regard to this clone: What it binds is not known.

Source material: PBMCs. The chain uses TRBV14 and TRBJ1-1; D is possibly TRBD1 (5 bases). The TCR was taken from a male donor in good health and CMV-seropositive. The CDR3 region has the DNA TGTGCCAGCAGCTTGCTTAAAGGGGTGAACACTGAAGCTTTCTTT. It translates to CASSLLKGVNTEAFF.